The 11 T cell receptor beta chains listed next were all sequenced from one sample in a study of radiotherapy plus CTLA-4 blockade in lung cancer. The assay was immunoSEQ multiplex PCR, and TCRdb's table has in-frame clones only and misses some. The sample carries about 40,000 clones, 65% to 90% recorded once. The source material was peripheral blood, sampled from a patient treated with radiotherapy plus ipilimumab. The receptor set was obtained from a human donor with non-small cell lung cancer whose response to radiotherapy plus ipilimumab could not be evaluated.

The chain has TRBV2 and TRBJ1-3; 12 bases line up with TRBD1. There are 15 residues in the CDR3. V shed 6 bases, J shed 4 bases, and the junction held 4 bases outside the gene matches. The germline V gene encodes CDR1 SNHLY and CDR2 FYNNEI. The CDR3 bases are TGTGCCAGCAGAGGGGACAGGGGGCTCGGAAACACCATATATTTT. Amino acid sequence: CASRGDRGLGNTIYF.

The rearrangement links TRBV2 to TRBJ1-3; 10 nucleotides agree with TRBD1. The germline V gene encodes CDR1 SNHLY and CDR2 FYNNEI. There are 19 residues in the CDR3. J lost 5 bases, V lost 9 bases, and 22 bases had no gene match. The CDR3 loop reads CARAGTGVIPTRPRNTIYF. CDR3 in DNA: TGTGCCAGAGCCGGGACAGGGGTAATACCAACGAGGCCCCGAAACACCATATATTTT.

This chain connects TRBV29-1 to TRBJ2-7; 8 bases are a match to TRBD1. V was pared by 3 bases and J by 3 bases, with 1 base of the junction left unmatched. Germline assignment: CDR1 SQVTM and CDR2 ANQGSEA. The CDR3 runs 12 residues. In DNA, the CDR3 is TGCAGCGTTGATACAGGGGGCTACGAGCAGTACTTC. Translating it yields CSVDTGGYEQYF.

J is TRBJ2-5 and V is TRBV5-1, with a possible D match to TRBD2 (7 bases). Germline V CDR1 and CDR2: SGHRS, YFSETQ. This CDR3 is 15 amino acids long. V lost 7 bases to trimming and J lost 4 bases, with 20 bases between them. The CDR3 DNA is TGCGCCAGCGCCGAAGGGGGGGCTGGGGCAGAGACCCAGTACTTC. Protein sequence: CASAEGGAGAETQYF.

V usage is TRBV5-5 and J usage is TRBJ1-1; unclear D gene. Trimming stripped 1 base from V and 1 base from J, with 14 bases between. Germline assignment: CDR1 SGHKS and CDR2 YYEKEE (reference sequence). The CDR3 length is 16 residues. DNA for the CDR3: TGTGCCAGCAGCTTGAGTTGGTGGGCGAGGAACACTGAAGCTTTCTTT. It codes for CASSLSWWARNTEAFF.

The chain employs TRBV28 and TRBJ2-2, with 7 bases lining up with TRBD2. The CDR3 consists of 16 residues. Trimming at V came to 6 bases and at J to 2 bases, leaving 9 bases not matched to a gene. From germline, CDR1 is MDHEN and CDR2 SYDVKM. CDR3 sequence (DNA): TGTGCCAGCAGAAAAGGCGGGGGATCAAACACCGGGGAGCTGTTTTTT. Residues: CASRKGGGSNTGELFF. The full variable domain, completed using reference TRBV28 and TRBJ2-2, is DVKVTQSSRYLVKRTGEKVFLECVQDMDHENMFWYRQDPGLGLRLIYFSYDVKMKEKGDIPEGYSVSREKKERFSLILESASTNQTSMYLCASRKGGGSNTGELFFGEGSRLTVL.

The rearrangement uses TRBV18 and TRBJ2-3; TRBD2 agrees at 14 bases. The CDR3 has 19 amino acids. V lost 2 bases and J lost 1; bases outside the gene matches: 8. CDR1 is KGHSH and CDR2 is LQKENI in the germline V gene. DNA for the CDR3: TGTGCCAGCTCACCAGGCGGGACTAGCGGGAGTTGGGGCACAGATACGCAGTATTTT. Translating it yields CASSPGGTSGSWGTDTQYF.

This chain joins TRBV7-2 and TRBJ1-5; D not resolved. The germline V gene has CDR1 SGHTA and CDR2 FQGNSA. The V end was cut by 6 bases, the J end by 4 bases, with 13 bases between. The CDR3 spans 14 residues. The CDR3 protein is CASRRVGLNQPQHF. CDR3 nucleotides: TGTGCCAGCAGACGGGTAGGTCTTAATCAGCCCCAGCATTTT.

This chain links TRBV6-4 with TRBJ2-5; 9 bases are a match to TRBD2. The CDR3 contains 13 residues. The germline V gene has CDR1 MRHNA and CDR2 SNTAGT. Trimming at V came to 9 bases and at J to 2 bases, leaving 4 bases not matched to a gene. CDR3 sequence: CARGGGGQETQYF. The CDR3, as DNA: TGTGCCAGGGGCGGGGGGGGGCAAGAGACCCAGTACTTC.

The CDR3 bases are TGTGCCAGCAGTGCTCGGACAGGGGGCGGCTACACCTTC. Translation: CASSARTGGGYTF. The chain has TRBV6-5 and TRBJ1-2; 11 nucleotides line up with TRBD1. After removal of 5 bases from V and 8 bases from J, the junction contained 4 bases not matched to a gene. This CDR3 spans 13 amino acids. Per germline, CDR1 MNHEY and CDR2 SVGAGI.

CDR3 sequence (DNA): TGTGCCAGCAGTAAGGGGACAGGGGGTCGCTATGAGCAGTTCTTC. Translating gives CASSKGTGGRYEQFF. The chain links TRBV6-1 to TRBJ2-1; 11 nucleotides agree with TRBD1. CDR1 is MNHNS and CDR2 is SASEGT in the germline V gene. Trimming at V came to 5 bases and at J to 8 bases, leaving 8 bases not matched to a gene. The CDR3 extends over 15 amino acids.